This T cell receptor beta chain appears in the sequencing data of a study of response to subunit inactivated influenza vaccine. Study-level points and caveats: The authors put forward the suggestion that each seasonal influenza vaccination may bring in only a limited number of new T cells.

In TCRdb, the RT-PCR reads were re-called with MiXCR into one record per CDR3 protein. This repertoire shows about 190,000 distinct CDR3 sequences, around an eighth found once; its top ten account for under 30%. As concerns this clonotype: Its specificity is not known.

The sequencing here drew on CD8+ T cells sorted from PBMCs, taken roughly 5 days after vaccination. This sequence was found in a man aged 45-65 years who received an inactivated influenza vaccine.

The CDR3 region is CASSIDARSTYNEQFF. The CDR3, as DNA: TGTGCCAGTAGTATAGATGCTAGATCAACCTACAATGAGCAGTTCTTC. This rearrangement joins TRBV19 to TRBJ2-1; no clear D. Germline V gene lookup returns CDR1 LNHDA and CDR2 SQIVND (reference sequence). Between the trimmed V and J ends, which lost 0 bases and 2 bases, there was a span of 11 bases. The CDR3 runs to 16 residues.